This T cell receptor beta chain was captured by sequencing in a study of response to subunit inactivated influenza vaccine. Study-wide findings and caveats: There was a suggestion from the authors that each seasonal influenza vaccination recruits few new T cells.

Remarks on this clonotype: Its target is not known.

In TCRdb, the RT-PCR reads were re-called with MiXCR into one record per CDR3 protein. The repertoire has more than 600,000 distinct CDR3 sequences, around 18% of them found once; the top ten carry roughly a tenth. Sequenced material: PBMCs from blood, taken roughly 5 days after vaccination. The TCR sequence derives from a man aged 50-59 years who received an inactivated influenza vaccine.

CDR3: CASSLYTGERNIQYF. DNA of the CDR3: TGTGCCAGCAGCTTATACACAGGGGAGCGAAACATTCAGTACTTC. J is TRBJ2-4 and V is TRBV7-2, with TRBD1 identical over 7 bases. Germline assignment: CDR1 SGHTA and CDR2 FQGNSA. V was clipped by 2 bases and J by 6 bases; unmatched bases: 7. This CDR3 region has 15 residues.